The next 28 T cell receptor beta chains were all read from a single sample in a study of vaccination effects on CD4 cells after COVID-19. Their antigens are not known. Sequencing in the ViraFEST assay came after antigen-specific CD4+ T cells had been expanded with viral peptide pools, which were used to stimulate PBMC. Having been cultured for 10 days, the cells underwent CD4+ T cell isolation. All participants had two doses of either the BNT162b2 or mRNA-1273 vaccine. TCRdb's copy holds only in-frame clones and misses some; the assay was immunoSEQ multiplex PCR. In the table there are about 81,000 clones, 60% to 85% of which are singletons. This sample comprised CD4+ T cells from PBMCs cultured with HCoV-OC43 spike peptides, obtained after COVID-19 vaccination. Subset in this sample: HCoV-OC43 spike overlapping peptide pool stimulation. These receptors all come from a human donor who received a COVID-19 vaccine.

The rearrangement uses TRBV6-6 and TRBJ1-5; TRBD1 matches 12 bases. The CDR3 runs to 16 residues. V shed 4 bases, J shed 6 bases, and the junction held 7 bases outside the gene matches. The germline gives CDR1 MNHNY, CDR2 SVGAGI (reference sequence). The CDR3 nucleotides read TGTGCCAGCAGTTTCATCGGGACAGGGGGCGTTCAGCCCCAGCATTTT. It codes for CASSFIGTGGVQPQHF.

This clone occurred a few times. The chain recombines TRBV5-1 with TRBJ2-2, with a possible D match to TRBD1 (5 bases). The CDR3 totals 15 residues. Germline CDR1 reads SGHRS; CDR2 reads YFSETQ. Trimming took 0 bases from V and 7 from J, leaving 13 bases between them. CDR3 region: CASSLVGVGSGELFF. CDR3 bases: TGCGCCAGCAGCTTGGTAGGGGTCGGTAGCGGGGAGCTGTTTTTT.

J is TRBJ2-5 and V is TRBV6-1, with D perhaps being TRBD1 or TRBD2 (6 bases each). V was shortened by 3 bases and J by 5 bases, with 16 bases between the two germline ends. The CDR3 runs 15 residues. Germline CDR1 and CDR2: MNHNS and SASEGT. The CDR3: CASSDGWGARETQYF. The CDR3 DNA follows: TGTGCCAGCAGTGACGGGTGGGGGGCTCGGGAGACCCAGTACTTC.

V gene TRBV19 combines with J gene TRBJ2-3; TRBD1 aligns across 8 bases. CDR3 length: 16 amino acids. CDR1 and CDR2 (germline): LNHDA, SQIVND (reference sequence). Trimming removed 3 bases from V and 4 bases from J; junction bases left unmatched: 9. The CDR3 region has the DNA TGTGCCAGTAGTATTGAGAGCAGGGGGCGTGCAGATACGCAGTATTTT. This gives the protein CASSIESRGRADTQYF.

The chain carries TRBV7-6 and TRBJ1-2; D not certain. V dropped 1 base and J dropped 2 bases, with 14 bases sitting between them. This CDR3 is built from 16 residues. The germline V gene encodes CDR1 SGHVS and CDR2 FNYEAQ. The CDR3 protein is CASSLGSGTANYGYTF. CDR3 sequence (DNA): TGTGCCAGCAGCTTAGGATCGGGAACAGCGAACTATGGCTACACCTTC.

V gene TRBV7-2 combines with J gene TRBJ1-2; a weak D match, TRBD1 (5 bases). The CDR3 contains 16 residues. Germline CDR1 SGHTA, CDR2 FQGNSA. V shed 1 base and J shed 7 bases, with 19 bases lying between them. Here the CDR3 DNA reads TGTGCCAGCAGCTTAGAGACGGGTGCAGGGAGTCTTGGCTACACCTTC. It specifies CASSLETGAGSLGYTF.

This chain connects TRBV19 to TRBJ1-5, with a weak D call TRBD1 (5 bases). There are 14 residues in the CDR3. Trimming pared 6 bases from V and 4 bases from J, leaving 13 bases between. Germline CDR1 reads LNHDA; CDR2 reads SQIVND (reference sequence). This CDR3 reads CASREDIRNQPQHF. CDR3 nucleotides: TGTGCCAGTAGGGAGGACATACGAAATCAGCCCCAGCATTTT.

This clone was counted a few times. V gene TRBV6-2 or TRBV6-3 combines with J gene TRBJ1-5; no firm D call. The germline V gene encodes CDR1 MNHEY and CDR2 SVGEGT. CDR3 length: 13 residues. With 3 bases removed from V and 5 bases from J, the gap between germline ends came to 8 bases. CDR3 nucleotides: TGTGCCAGCAGTTATTCGATCTATCAGCCCCAGCATTTT. Its protein is CASSYSIYQPQHF.

As DNA, the CDR3 is TGTGCCAGCTCACCCGGACAGATAAACACTGAAGCTTTCTTT. This encodes CASSPGQINTEAFF. The gene calls are TRBV18 and TRBJ1-1, with D possibly being TRBD1 (6 bases). Germline CDR1 is KGHSH and CDR2 is LQKENI. The germline V and J ends were trimmed by 3 bases and 2 bases, with 10 bases remaining between them. The CDR3 contains 14 residues.

This chain uses TRBV5-1 with TRBJ1-6, with 8 nucleotides matching TRBD1. This CDR3 has 17 amino acids. J lost 1 base, V lost 2 bases, and 5 bases had no gene match. CDR1 and CDR2 (germline): SGHRS, YFSETQ. The CDR3 is CASSLSGGESYNSPLHF. The CDR3 DNA reads TGCGCCAGCAGCTTATCAGGGGGCGAATCCTATAATTCACCCCTCCACTTT.

The V gene is TRBV11-2, the J gene TRBJ2-2; D perhaps matches TRBD2 (6 bases). There are 15 residues in the CDR3. The germline V and J ends were trimmed by 2 bases and 3 bases, with 10 bases remaining between them. Germline CDR1 reads SGHAT; CDR2 reads FQNNGV. The DNA of the CDR3 is TGTGCCAGCAGCTTAAGGGACTCTTACACCGGGGAGCTGTTTTTT. Its translation is CASSLRDSYTGELFF.

The rearrangement links TRBV30 to TRBJ2-2; 10 nucleotides agree with TRBD2. CDR1 is GTSNPN and CDR2 is SVGIG in the germline V gene (reference sequence). The CDR3 sequence is 14 residues long. V shed 7 bases and J 5 bases; nucleotides not matched to a gene: 7. The CDR3: CASQRGGQTGELFF. The CDR3 DNA reads as TGTGCCTCTCAGCGGGGGGGCCAAACCGGGGAGCTGTTTTTT.

V and J are TRBV5-8 and TRBJ1-1, with a possible D match to TRBD1 (6 bases). Germline assignment: CDR1 SGHTS and CDR2 YDEGEE. The V end lost 7 bases, the J end lost 3 bases, and 19 bases lay between the germline ends. The CDR3 totals 15 residues. CDR3 region: CASPSLVRGDTEAFF. Here the CDR3 DNA reads TGTGCCAGCCCGTCCCTGGTGAGGGGGGACACTGAAGCTTTCTTT.

V and J are TRBV15 and TRBJ1-2, with D unresolved. The CDR3 contains 15 residues. Trimming removed 0 bases at V and 3 bases at J, with 11 bases between. Germline lookup yields CDR1 LNHNV and CDR2 YYDKDF (reference sequence). The DNA of the CDR3 is TGTGCCACCAGCAGAGAATTAGGCGCGGACTATGGCTACACCTTC. Translated: CATSRELGADYGYTF. Variable domain in full (rest from reference TRBV15 and TRBJ1-2): DAMVIQNPRYQVTQFGKPVTLSCSQTLNHNVMYWYQQKSSQAPKLLFHYYDKDFNNEADTPDNFQSRRPNTSFCFLDIRSPGLGDTAMYLCATSRELGADYGYTFGSGTRLTVV.

The chain uses TRBV19 and TRBJ2-3; 7 bases match TRBD1. CDR1 is LNHDA and CDR2 is SQIVND in the germline V gene (reference sequence). The CDR3 totals 13 residues. V shed 6 bases, J shed 2 bases, and the junction held 2 bases outside the gene matches. The CDR3 nucleotides read TGTGCCAGTAGGGGGACAGCCACAGATACGCAGTATTTT. Translated, it gives CASRGTATDTQYF.

The V call is TRBV15, the J call TRBJ2-7; tentatively, D is TRBD2 (5 bases). V was clipped by 9 bases and J by 1 base, with 19 bases between them. The CDR3 consists of 15 residues. Per germline, CDR1 LNHNV and CDR2 YYDKDF (reference sequence). Here the CDR3 DNA reads TGTGCCACTTCACGTCTCCCCGGGATGTCCTACGAGCAGTACGTC. Its translation: CATSRLPGMSYEQYV.

The chain links TRBV5-1 to TRBJ2-5; 11 bases agree with TRBD1. The germline V gene has CDR1 SGHRS and CDR2 YFSETQ. The J segment lost 4 bases and the V segment lost 0 bases, leaving 2 bases of the junction unmatched. The CDR3 has 15 amino acids. The chain's CDR3 is CASSLAGTGGETQYF. CDR3 in DNA: TGCGCCAGCAGCTTGGCCGGGACAGGGGGAGAGACCCAGTACTTC.

This chain joins TRBV5-5 and TRBJ1-1; 7 bases map to TRBD1. Germline V lookup: CDR1 SGHKS, CDR2 YYEKEE (reference sequence). With V trimmed by 4 bases and J by 6 bases, 12 bases remained unmatched. The CDR3 spans 15 residues. The CDR3 is CASSRTLTGDAEAFF. In nucleotides, the CDR3 is TGTGCCAGCAGCCGTACTTTAACAGGGGATGCTGAAGCTTTCTTT.

The rearrangement links TRBV7-9 to TRBJ1-2; TRBD1 matches at 8 bases. The germline gives CDR1 SEHNR, CDR2 FQNEAQ (reference sequence). V was pared by 1 base and J by 8 bases, with 6 bases of the junction left unmatched. This CDR3 has 14 amino acids. The CDR3, as DNA: TGTGCCAGCAGCTTAGAAGGCAGGGGGCTCGGCTACACCTTC. Residues: CASSLEGRGLGYTF.

The rearrangement uses TRBV15 and TRBJ2-5, with 7 bases fitting TRBD2. The V segment lost 2 bases and the J segment 5 bases; nucleotides outside the gene matches: 8. This CDR3 spans 15 amino acids. The germline V gene has CDR1 LNHNV and CDR2 YYDKDF (reference sequence). CDR3 sequence reads: CATSRQGAGDETQYF. The CDR3 DNA reads as TGTGCCACCAGCAGACAAGGGGCGGGGGACGAGACCCAGTACTTC. The full variable domain, rest sourced from reference TRBV15 and TRBJ2-5, is DAMVIQNPRYQVTQFGKPVTLSCSQTLNHNVMYWYQQKSSQAPKLLFHYYDKDFNNEADTPDNFQSRRPNTSFCFLDIRSPGLGDTAMYLCATSRQGAGDETQYFGPGTRLLVL.

This chain joins TRBV6-6 and TRBJ1-2, with D maybe TRBD1 (6 bases). The CDR3 runs 13 residues. V lost 6 bases, J lost 8 bases, and 16 bases lay in between. Per the germline V gene, CDR1 is MNHNY and CDR2 is SVGAGI (reference sequence). The CDR3 reads CASRPQGEEGYTF. The CDR3 DNA sequence: TGTGCCAGCAGGCCACAGGGAGAAGAAGGCTACACCTTC.

The gene calls are TRBV18 and TRBJ2-2; TRBD1 aligns across 10 bases. Germline V gene data show CDR1 as KGHSH and CDR2 as LQKENI. This CDR3 spans 15 amino acids. The V segment lost 6 bases and the J segment 3 bases; nucleotides outside the gene matches: 4. CDR3 region: CASSPGTGDTGELFF. As DNA, the CDR3 is TGTGCCAGCTCCCCCGGGACAGGGGACACCGGGGAGCTGTTTTTT. The full variable domain, completed using reference TRBV18 and TRBJ2-2, is NAGVMQNPRHLVRRRGQEARLRCSPMKGHSHVYWYRQLPEEGLKFMVYLQKENIIDESGMPKERFSAEFPKEGPSILRIQQVVRGDSAAYFCASSPGTGDTGELFFGEGSRLTVL.

The chain recombines TRBV6-5 with TRBJ1-5, with D maybe TRBD1 (5 bases). There are 12 residues in the CDR3. Trimming removed 9 bases from V and 4 bases from J, with 10 bases in between. Germline lookup yields CDR1 MNHEY and CDR2 SVGAGI. CDR3 nucleotides: TGTGCCAGTGGGGGTGGGAATCAGCCCCAGCATTTT. Protein sequence: CASGGGNQPQHF.

The V and J genes are TRBV12-3 or TRBV12-4 and TRBJ1-1, with D tentatively TRBD1 (6 bases). V lost 4 bases to trimming and J lost 4 bases, with 10 bases between them. This CDR3 region has 13 residues. In DNA form, the CDR3 reads TGTGCCAGCAGTTCCACAGGGACCACTGAAGCTTTCTTT. It yields the protein CASSSTGTTEAFF.

The CDR3 sequence: CASSIGQGVLNQPQHF. The CDR3 DNA reads as TGTGCCAGTAGTATCGGCCAGGGGGTTCTCAATCAGCCCCAGCATTTT. This sequence joins TRBV19 and TRBJ1-5, with 7 bases identical to TRBD1. The V gene end was trimmed by 3 bases and the J gene end by 3 bases; junction bases not matched to a gene: 8. The CDR3 spans 16 residues. Germline CDR1 LNHDA, CDR2 SQIVND (reference sequence).

The rearrangement joins TRBV6-6 to TRBJ1-5; D is unresolved. CDR1 and CDR2 from the germline V gene are MNHNY and SVGAGI (reference sequence). V was pared by 5 bases and J by 0 bases, with 5 bases between. This CDR3 spans 13 amino acids. The chain's CDR3 is CASSGLSNQPQHF. CDR3 nucleotides: TGTGCCAGCAGTGGACTTAGCAATCAGCCCCAGCATTTT.

The table lists this clone with a few counts. V gene TRBV12-5 combines with J gene TRBJ2-3; 9 nucleotides align to TRBD2. V gave up 1 base and J gave up 1 base; unmatched junction bases: 9. This CDR3 spans 18 amino acids. Per germline, CDR1 LGHNT and CDR2 FRNRAP. CDR3 coding DNA: TGTGCTAGTGGTTTGGACCTCTTAGCGGGGGAACGCACAGATACGCAGTATTTT. Its translation: CASGLDLLAGERTDTQYF. Variable domain in full (rest from reference TRBV12-5 and TRBJ2-3): DARVTQTPRHKVTEMGQEVTMRCQPILGHNTVFWYRQTMMQGLELLAYFRNRAPLDDSGMPKDRFSAEMPDATLATLKIQPSEPRDSAVYFCASGLDLLAGERTDTQYFGPGTRLTVL.

The V gene is TRBV7-3, the J gene TRBJ2-5; D call uncertain. In germline, CDR1 is SGHTA, CDR2 FQGTGA. The CDR3 length is 14 residues. V was shortened by 1 base and J by 5 bases, with 11 bases between the two germline ends. CDR3 protein: CASSLKGPTETQYF. The CDR3 coding sequence is TGTGCCAGCAGCTTAAAAGGGCCAACCGAGACCCAGTACTTC.